This is a list of T cell receptor beta chains from one sample in a study of T cell repertoires in cytomegalovirus infection. TCRdb independently ran MiXCR on the reads; one entry per CDR3 protein. The data contain fewer than 850,000 distinct CDR3 sequences, about 28% of them singletons. Their antigen targets remain unknown. Sequencing was performed on cultured CD8+ T cells from PBMCs, taken from culture after CMV antigen stimulation. The receptor source for this set is a human donor in good health (CMV status not recorded). Some clones in this sample may be carry-over from other donors' samples. The CDR3 runs from the conserved cysteine through the conserved F or W. The D gene is left open where the match is weak. Only part of the rows carry a size: once, few, many, or a class if the clone is expanded.

>NA|TRBJ1-1|TRBV7-6|NA
CASTPRVVDAEAFF
TGTGCCAGCACTCCGAGGGTGGTTGACGCTGAAGCTTTCTTT
>NA|TRBJ2-1|TRBV29-1|NA
CSVEDRIGGPPGDEQFF
TGCAGCGTTGAAGATAGGATCGGGGGCCCCCCTGGGGATGAGCAGTTCTTC
>TRBD2|TRBJ2-5|TRBV11-2|few
CASSLDSRGGGGPYQETQYF
TGTGCCAGCAGCTTAGATTCGCGGGGGGGTGGGGGTCCTTACCAAGAGACCCAGTACTTC
>NA|TRBJ1-6|TRBV12-3/TRBV12-4|NA
CASSLRGDYNSPLHF
TGTGCCAGCAGTTTAAGAGGGGATTATAATTCACCCCTCCACTTT
>NA|TRBJ1-5|TRBV6-2/TRBV6-3|NA
CASRRAWDQPQHF
TGTGCCAGCAGGAGGGCGTGGGATCAGCCCCAGCATTTT
>NA|TRBJ1-2|TRBV10-1|NA
CASSESGYGTDYTF
TGCGCCAGCAGTGAGTCAGGTTACGGGACCGACTACACCTTC
>TRBD1|TRBJ2-6|TRBV19|few
CASSIPWTGVPTGANVLTF
TGTGCCAGTAGTATACCCTGGACAGGGGTGCCTACGGGGGCCAACGTCCTGACTTTC
>NA|TRBJ2-3|TRBV27|NA
CASSQKRGTDTQYF
TGTGCCAGCAGTCAGAAAAGGGGCACAGATACGCAGTATTTT
>NA|TRBJ2-5|TRBV19|NA
CASSIGREKKDGWSGETQYF
TGTGCCAGTAGTATTGGCAGGGAAAAAAAAGATGGATGGAGTGGAGAGACCCAGTACTTC
>NA|TRBJ1-2|TRBV6-1|NA
CASSGRPDNYGYTF
TGTGCCAGCAGCGGCCGACCGGACAACTATGGCTACACCTTC
>NA|TRBJ2-3|TRBV7-7|NA
CASSLGLGPPDTQYF
TGTGCTAGCAGCTTAGGGCTAGGGCCCCCAGATACGCAGTATTTT
>TRBD1|TRBJ2-7|TRBV7-9|few
CASSARDRKSYEQYF
TGTGCCAGCAGCGCCCGGGACAGGAAGTCCTACGAGCAGTACTTC
>TRBD1|TRBJ1-6|TRBV10-3|many
CAIRGDRDIYGNSPLHF
TGTGCCATCAGGGGGGACAGGGATATCTACGGAAATTCACCCCTCCACTTT
>NA|TRBJ2-7|TRBV2|NA
CASIVGYEQYF
TGTGCCAGCATTGTAGGATACGAGCAGTACTTC
>NA|TRBJ2-1|TRBV12-3/TRBV12-4|few
CASSFPRGSSYNEQFF
TGTGCCAGCAGTTTTCCCCGGGGGAGTTCGTACAATGAGCAGTTCTTC
>TRBD1|TRBJ1-2|TRBV5-4|many
CASSSGQGPNYGYTF
TGTGCCAGCAGCTCCGGACAGGGTCCTAACTATGGCTACACCTTC
>NA|TRBJ1-1|TRBV5-1|NA
CASSPVEAGTEAFF
TGCGCCAGCAGCCCCGTGGAGGCGGGTACTGAAGCTTTCTTT
>TRBD2|TRBJ2-7|TRBV6-2/TRBV6-3|NA
CASTGGNWEQYF
TGTGCCAGCACGGGAGGTAATTGGGAGCAGTACTTC
>NA|TRBJ1-1|TRBV14|NA
CASSQVGRRTNTEAFF
TGTGCCAGCAGCCAAGTAGGACGGCGGACGAACACTGAAGCTTTCTTT
>TRBD1|TRBJ2-5|TRBV7-9|many
CASSLAGGRETQYF
TGTGCCAGCAGCTTAGCAGGGGGCCGGGAGACCCAGTACTTC
>NA|TRBJ1-6|TRBV20-1|NA
CSATEGSPLHF
TGCAGTGCTACCGAAGGATCACCCCTCCACTTT
>NA|TRBJ2-3|TRBV5-1|few
CASSLDGDWADTQYF
TGCGCCAGCAGCTTGGATGGGGATTGGGCAGATACGCAGTATTTT
>TRBD1|TRBJ2-2|TRBV7-6|NA
CASSRVDRGSGELFF
TGTGCCAGCAGCCGGGTGGACAGGGGAAGCGGGGAGCTGTTTTTT
>TRBD2|TRBJ2-1|TRBV20-1|NA
CSAPSGGAYDEQFF
TGCAGTGCTCCCAGCGGGGGGGCTTATGATGAGCAGTTCTTC
>TRBD1|TRBJ2-7|TRBV12-3/TRBV12-4|NA
CASTLGSGTGAYEQYF
TGTGCCAGCACTTTAGGTTCTGGGACAGGGGCCTACGAGCAGTACTTC
>TRBD1|TRBJ1-1|TRBV25-1|NA
CASGHGQGEVLRSSTGPNTEAFF
TGTGCCAGCGGACACGGACAGGGGGAGGTTCTTCGGTCGTCCACTGGGCCGAACACTGAAGCTTTCTTT
>NA|TRBJ2-7|TRBV2|NA
CASSGFVQYF
TGTGCCAGCAGTGGGTTCGTGCAGTACTTC
>NA|TRBJ2-2|TRBV6-5|NA
CACRGWRENTGELFF
TGTGCCTGCAGGGGGTGGCGGGAGAACACCGGGGAGCTGTTTTTT
>NA|TRBJ2-3|TRBV9|NA
CASSVDGPTDTQYF
TGTGCCAGCAGCGTAGATGGCCCCACAGATACGCAGTATTTT
>NA|TRBJ1-6|TRBV25-1|few
CASSEFFPRRNGDSPLHF
TGTGCCAGCAGTGAATTTTTTCCAAGACGAAACGGAGATTCACCCCTCCACTTT
>NA|TRBJ2-5|TRBV4-1|NA
CASSPGGGDQETQYF
TGCGCCAGCAGCCCGGGGGGCGGGGACCAAGAGACCCAGTACTTC
>NA|TRBJ1-1|TRBV5-6|NA
CASSLGGRGPNVFF
TGTGCCAGCAGCTTGGGGGGGAGGGGCCCAAATGTTTTCTTT
>NA|TRBJ2-1|TRBV11-2|few
CASSLVVGSHPYNEQFF
TGTGCCAGCAGCTTAGTAGTGGGCAGCCATCCTTACAATGAGCAGTTCTTC
>NA|TRBJ1-1|TRBV6-6|NA
CASTKGTEAFF
TGTGCCAGCACCAAGGGTACTGAAGCTTTCTTT
>NA|TRBJ1-5|TRBV7-6|few
CASSPVGGPDQPQHF
TGTGCCAGCAGCCCGGTGGGGGGTCCCGATCAGCCCCAGCATTTT